The 18 T cell receptor beta chains in this list originate from one sample, sequenced in a study of cytomegalovirus exposure and HLA in healthy donors. Assay used: immunoSEQ multiplex PCR; TCRdb lists only in-frame clones, some missing. The sample contains roughly 130,000 clones, 88% of which appear only once. Sequencing input: PBMCs. The receptor set was obtained from a man aged 25 to 40 in good health and CMV-seronegative.

The chain links TRBV19 to TRBJ1-5; 8 nucleotides match TRBD1. Unmatched junction bases numbered 10, after V lost 8 bases and J lost 4 bases. The germline V gene encodes CDR1 LNHDA and CDR2 SQIVND (reference sequence). The CDR3 has 15 amino acids. The CDR3, as DNA: TGTGCCAGTGATTTAGGGACAGGAAGAAATCAGCCCCAGCATTTT. This codes for CASDLGTGRNQPQHF.

The table lists this clone with a count of one. The V call is TRBV7-3, the J call TRBJ2-3; possibly TRBD1 for D (6 bases). This CDR3 comprises 17 residues. The germline V gene has CDR1 SGHTA and CDR2 FQGTGA. V lost 5 bases and J lost 0, with 18 bases in between. CDR3 sequence: CASSPQFRTVSTDTQYF. DNA of the CDR3: TGTGCCAGCAGCCCTCAGTTCCGGACAGTCAGCACAGATACGCAGTATTTT.

This clone occurred once. The rearrangement links TRBV6-1 to TRBJ2-7; D might be TRBD1 (7 bases). Germline assignment: CDR1 MNHNS and CDR2 SASEGT. The CDR3 extends over 15 amino acids. The germline V and J ends were trimmed by 3 bases and 3 bases, with 15 bases remaining between them. The CDR3 is CASSERDSHFYEQYF. As DNA, the CDR3 is TGTGCCAGCAGTGAGCGGGACAGTCATTTCTACGAGCAGTACTTC.

This clone came up once. The chain couples TRBV29-1 to TRBJ2-5, with 10 bases fitting TRBD2. The junction had 17 bases not matched to a gene; V was cut back by 7 bases and J by 3 bases. The CDR3 has 17 amino acids. Germline V lookup: CDR1 SQVTM, CDR2 ANQGSEA. The CDR3 bases are TGCAGCGCTAAGCCCTCGAAGCGGGAGGGGTTTAAAGAGACCCAGTACTTC. Translation gives CSAKPSKREGFKETQYF.

Concerning this clone itself: The same CDR3 also results from other DNA sequences found in this sample. V usage is TRBV5-1 and J usage is TRBJ1-5; TRBD1 aligns across 10 bases. The CDR3 has 14 residues. The V segment lost 3 bases and the J segment 6 bases; nucleotides outside the gene matches: 3. Germline V gives CDR1 SGHRS, CDR2 YFSETQ. The CDR3: CASSYGQGGQPQHF. The CDR3 coding sequence is TGCGCCAGCAGCTACGGACAGGGGGGTCAGCCCCAGCATTTT.

The chain uses TRBV6-1 and TRBJ1-1, with D possibly being TRBD1 (5 bases). V dropped 6 bases and J dropped 10 bases, with 12 bases sitting between them. There are 11 residues in the CDR3. Germline-derived CDR1 and CDR2 are MNHNS and SASEGT. The CDR3 DNA sequence: TGTGCCAGCAGACGGGGGAGGGGAGCTTTCTTT. Its protein is CASRRGRGAFF.

The gene calls are TRBV29-1 and TRBJ1-1; D gene ambiguous. With 2 bases removed from V and 11 bases from J, the gap between germline ends came to 12 bases. Germline V lookup: CDR1 SQVTM, CDR2 ANQGSEA. This CDR3 region has 11 residues. The CDR3 is CSVEIPRGAFF. CDR3 nucleotide sequence: TGCAGCGTTGAAATACCCCGCGGGGCTTTCTTT.

The rearrangement links TRBV7-2 to TRBJ2-7; a weak D match, TRBD2 (7 bases). This CDR3 has 17 amino acids. V lost 1 base to trimming and J lost 7 bases, with 23 bases between them. Germline V gene sequence: CDR1 SGHTA, CDR2 FQGNSA. The CDR3 sequence is CASSLGGAWREFREQYF. For the CDR3, the DNA is TGTGCCAGCAGCTTAGGGGGGGCTTGGCGGGAGTTCAGGGAGCAGTACTTC.

The table lists this clone with a count of one. V and J are TRBV15 and TRBJ1-1; D is undetermined. Trimming pared 1 base from V and 3 bases from J, leaving 9 bases between. The CDR3 runs 14 residues. Germline V gives CDR1 LNHNV, CDR2 YYDKDF (reference sequence). CDR3 amino acids: CATSRAVPDTEAFF. Written as DNA, the CDR3 is TGTGCCACCAGCAGAGCCGTCCCGGACACTGAAGCTTTCTTT.

The chain combines TRBV5-6 with TRBJ2-6, with D perhaps matching TRBD1 (5 bases). This CDR3 is 17 amino acids long. V lost 0 bases to trimming and J lost 3 bases, with 13 bases between them. Germline loops: CDR1 SGHDT, CDR2 YYEEEE. CDR3 sequence (DNA): TGTGCCAGCAGCTTGGCCCGGTCAGGGAATGGGGCCAACGTCCTGACTTTC. Its protein product is CASSLARSGNGANVLTF. The whole variable domain, filled in from reference TRBV5-6 and TRBJ2-6, reads DAGVTQSPTHLIKTRGQQVTLRCSPKSGHDTVSWYQQALGQGPQFIFQYYEEEERQRGNFPDRFSGHQFPNYSSELNVNALLLGDSALYLCASSLARSGNGANVLTFGAGSRLTVL.

The chain employs TRBV5-4 and TRBJ2-2; 10 bases line up with TRBD2. CDR3 length: 14 residues. CDR1 is SGHNT, CDR2 YYREEE, per germline (reference sequence). After removal of 6 bases from V and 6 bases from J, the junction contained 5 bases not matched to a gene. The CDR3 DNA follows: TGTGCCAGCATAGCGGGAGGTTCCGCCGGGGAGCTGTTTTTT. Residues: CASIAGGSAGELFF.

The chain links TRBV2 to TRBJ2-5, with 7 bases aligning to TRBD1. Looked up from germline, CDR1 is SNHLY and CDR2 is FYNNEI. V shed 6 bases, J shed 3 bases, and the junction held 4 bases outside the gene matches. This CDR3 has 13 residues. CDR3: CASRGTEKETQYF. The CDR3 DNA sequence: TGTGCCAGCAGGGGGACAGAAAAAGAGACCCAGTACTTC.

V and J are TRBV30 and TRBJ1-3; D is possibly TRBD1 (5 bases). Germline CDR1 is GTSNPN and CDR2 is SVGIG (reference sequence). V lost 5 bases and J lost 3, with 8 bases in between. This CDR3 contains 12 residues. The CDR3 DNA is TGTGCCTGGGGGACTGATGGAAACACCATATATTTT. Its protein product is CAWGTDGNTIYF.

This clone occurred a few times. V gene TRBV18 combines with J gene TRBJ2-5; D is unresolved. Germline V lookup: CDR1 KGHSH, CDR2 LQKENI. The CDR3 consists of 12 residues. The V end was cut by 3 bases, the J end by 5 bases, with 7 bases between. CDR3: CASSPPGETQYF. CDR3 bases: TGTGCCAGCTCACCGCCAGGCGAGACCCAGTACTTC.

The chain has TRBV13 and TRBJ2-3; D unclear. CDR1 is PRHDT, CDR2 FYEKMQ, per germline (reference sequence). This CDR3 is built from 16 residues. Deletions cut 0 bases from V and 2 bases from J, with 12 bases between. CDR3 region: CASSLGRYRNTDTQYF. In DNA form, the CDR3 reads TGTGCCAGCAGCTTAGGCCGCTATAGAAACACAGATACGCAGTATTTT.

This clone was detected only once. The CDR3 DNA follows: TGTGCCAGCAGCGAGGGGACTAGCGGGAGAATCGATGAGCAGTTCTTC. The encoded protein is CASSEGTSGRIDEQFF. The V and J genes are TRBV9 and TRBJ2-1; the match to TRBD2 covers 14 bases. Trimming took 3 bases from V and 8 from J; bases not matched to a gene: 7. Germline CDR1 is SGDLS and CDR2 is YYNGEE. This CDR3 region has 16 residues.

In its sample, this clone was seen a few times. Here the CDR3 reads CASVEGNYGYTF. CDR3 in DNA: TGTGCCAGCGTGGAGGGGAACTATGGCTACACCTTC. This chain joins TRBV6-1 and TRBJ1-2; D perhaps matches TRBD1 (5 bases). The V end lost 8 bases, the J end lost 2 bases, and 9 bases lay between the germline ends. CDR3 size: 12 residues. Germline V gene data show CDR1 as MNHNS and CDR2 as SASEGT.

The rearrangement links TRBV9 to TRBJ1-4, with 8 positions matching TRBD1. The V segment lost 3 bases and the J segment 3 bases; nucleotides outside the gene matches: 4. Looked up from germline, CDR1 is SGDLS and CDR2 is YYNGEE. The CDR3 sequence is 15 residues long. The CDR3 spells CASSGTGRPNEKLFF. The CDR3 bases are TGTGCCAGCAGCGGGACAGGGAGGCCTAATGAAAAACTGTTTTTT.